This TCR beta chain was sequenced for a study of cytomegalovirus exposure and HLA in healthy donors. To note about this clone: What it binds is not known.

Germline CDR1 SNHLY, CDR2 FYNNEI. After removal of 6 bases from V and 3 bases from J, the junction contained 7 bases not matched to a gene. The CDR3 is 15 residues long. Both 60 Vbeta primers and 13 Jbeta primers went into the PCR. Using immunoSEQ multiplex PCR, the repertoire was profiled, and TCRdb retains in-frame clones only, with some absent. The sample contains fewer than 150,000 clones, over 70% of which appear only once. Study-level findings and limits: The number of N-insertions in an Asian-associated ancestry cluster was reportedly below the roughly 620-donor mean in a later analysis. Most TCRs appeared rarely, but some public TCRs recurred in many donors. Earlier findings revealed that most TCR beta V segments proved productive either about 90% or about 30% of the time. Most of the CMV-associated TCR beta chains (in a later analysis) appeared to be HLA-restricted.

The receptor comes from a woman between 40 and 55 years old in good health and CMV-seropositive. V gene TRBV2 combines with J gene TRBJ2-3; 9 bases fit TRBD2. Specimen: PBMCs. CDR3 residues: CASRRGLAGTDTQYF. CDR3 nucleotide sequence: TGTGCCAGCAGGAGGGGTCTAGCGGGGACAGATACGCAGTATTTT.